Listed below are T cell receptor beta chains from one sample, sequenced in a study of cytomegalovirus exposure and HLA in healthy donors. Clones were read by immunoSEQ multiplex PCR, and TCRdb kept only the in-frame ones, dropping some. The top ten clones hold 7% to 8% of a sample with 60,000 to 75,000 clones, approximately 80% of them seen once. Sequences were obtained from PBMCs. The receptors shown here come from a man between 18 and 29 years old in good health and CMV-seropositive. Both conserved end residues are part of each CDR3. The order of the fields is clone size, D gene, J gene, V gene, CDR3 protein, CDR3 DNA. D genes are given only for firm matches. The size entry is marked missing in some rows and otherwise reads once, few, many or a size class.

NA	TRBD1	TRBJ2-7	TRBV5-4	CASSPGQGAYEQYF	TGTGCCAGCAGCCCAGGACAGGGGGCTTACGAGCAGTACTTC
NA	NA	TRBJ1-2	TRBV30	CAWSVIGNGYGYTF	TGTGCCTGGAGTGTAATCGGTAACGGCTATGGCTACACCTTC
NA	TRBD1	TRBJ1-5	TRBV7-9	CASSRGTGRNQPQHF	TGTGCCAGCAGCCGAGGGACAGGCCGCAATCAGCCCCAGCATTTT
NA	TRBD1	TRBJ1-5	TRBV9	CASSGTGANQPQHF	TGTGCCAGCAGCGGGACAGGGGCCAATCAGCCCCAGCATTTT
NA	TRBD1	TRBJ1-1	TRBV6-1	CATRQGYSTEAFF	TGTGCCACCAGACAGGGTTACAGCACTGAAGCTTTCTTT
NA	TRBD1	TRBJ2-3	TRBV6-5	CASSYSTGATDTQYF	TGTGCCAGCAGTTACTCGACAGGGGCCACAGATACGCAGTATTTT
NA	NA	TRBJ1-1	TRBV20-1	CSARDAFEAFF	TGCAGTGCTAGAGATGCGTTTGAAGCTTTCTTT
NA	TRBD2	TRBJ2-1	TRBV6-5	CASSLAGTRAYEQFF	TGTGCCAGCAGTCTTGCCGGGACTAGGGCGTATGAGCAGTTCTTC
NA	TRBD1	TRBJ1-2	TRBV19	CASSMDRGSYGYTF	TGTGCCAGTAGTATGGACAGGGGATCCTATGGCTACACCTTC
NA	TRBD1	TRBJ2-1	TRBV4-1	CASSPPGQAYNEQFF	TGCGCCAGCAGCCCCCCGGGACAGGCCTACAATGAGCAGTTCTTC
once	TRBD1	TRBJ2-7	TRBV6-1	CASSLGTGGYEQYF	TGTGCCAGCAGTTTAGGGACAGGGGGCTACGAGCAGTACTTC
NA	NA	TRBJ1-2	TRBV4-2	CASSQEGADRGYGYTF	TGTGCCAGCAGCCAAGAAGGGGCAGACCGGGGGTATGGCTACACCTTC
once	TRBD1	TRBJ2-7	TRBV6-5	CASSLRDSALYEQYF	TGTGCCAGCAGTCTCCGGGACAGCGCTCTATACGAGCAGTACTTC
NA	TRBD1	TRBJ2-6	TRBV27	CASSSDRAGANVLTF	TGTGCCAGCAGTTCCGACAGGGCTGGGGCCAACGTCCTGACTTTC
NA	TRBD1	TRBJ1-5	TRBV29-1	CSASTGGNSNQPQHF	TGCAGCGCTTCGACAGGGGGAAATAGCAATCAGCCCCAGCATTTT
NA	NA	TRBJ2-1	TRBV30	CAWKVANSYNEQFF	TGTGCCTGGAAGGTAGCTAACTCCTACAATGAGCAGTTCTTC
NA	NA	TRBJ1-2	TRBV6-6	CASSYRDNGYTF	TGTGCCAGCAGTTACCGGGACAACGGCTACACCTTC
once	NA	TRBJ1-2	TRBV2	CASRRIYGYTF	TGTGCCAGCAGGAGAATATATGGCTACACCTTC
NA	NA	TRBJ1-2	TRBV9	CASSVEGREANYGYTF	TGTGCCAGCAGCGTTGAGGGGCGGGAAGCTAACTATGGCTACACCTTC
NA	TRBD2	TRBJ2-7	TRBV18	CASSERGAYEQYF	TGTGCCAGCTCTGAGCGGGGGGCCTACGAGCAGTACTTC
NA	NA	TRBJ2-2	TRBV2	CASSESAGGISTGELFF	TGTGCCAGCAGTGAATCGGCAGGGGGGATCAGCACCGGGGAGCTGTTTTTT
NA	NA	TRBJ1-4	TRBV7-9	CASSPGREEKLFF	TGTGCCAGCAGCCCCGGCCGGGAGGAAAAACTGTTTTTT
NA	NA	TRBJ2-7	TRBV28	CASSLLDGTYEQYF	TGTGCCAGCAGTTTACTGGACGGGACATACGAGCAGTACTTC
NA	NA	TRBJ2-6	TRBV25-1	CASSDPGSGANVLTF	TGTGCCAGCAGTGACCCAGGATCTGGGGCCAACGTCCTGACTTTC
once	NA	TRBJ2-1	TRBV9	CASSVAQTPPLFF	TGTGCCAGCAGCGTAGCTCAGACACCGCCACTGTTCTTC
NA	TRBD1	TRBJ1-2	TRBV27	CATVGDRHGYTF	TGTGCCACTGTGGGGGACAGGCATGGCTACACCTTC
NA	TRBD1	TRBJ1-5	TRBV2	CASRGQGSQPQHF	TGTGCCAGCAGAGGACAGGGCAGTCAGCCCCAGCATTTT
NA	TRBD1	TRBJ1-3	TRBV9	CASSVATGGGNTIYF	TGTGCCAGCAGCGTAGCTACAGGGGGCGGAAACACCATATATTTT